The 15 T cell receptor beta chains below all came from one sample that was sequenced in a study of vaccination effects on CD4 cells after COVID-19. No antigen has been identified for these receptors. Subsequent to roughly 10 days of culture, CD4+ T cells were isolated. Sequencing used immunoSEQ multiplex PCR; TCRdb keeps in-frame clones, though not all of them. The table shows more than 40,000 clones, with more than 75% occurring only once. The specimen comprised CD4+ T cells from PBMCs cultured without peptide, sampled before COVID-19 vaccination. The receptors come from a human donor who had a prior SARS-CoV-2 infection.

This CDR3 reads CSASLRGRQFF. CDR3 coding DNA: TGCAGTGCTAGCCTTCGGGGTCGACAGTTCTTC. The rearrangement links TRBV20-1 to TRBJ2-1; TRBD2 might be the D (5 bases). Trimming took off 3 bases at V and 13 bases at J, with 13 bases between the two ends. The CDR3 contains 11 residues. CDR1 and CDR2 from the germline V gene are DFQATT and SNEGSKA (reference sequence).

This rearrangement joins TRBV11-1 to TRBJ1-1, with 8 bases that match TRBD1. This CDR3 spans 15 amino acids. Trimming at V came to 2 bases and at J to 8 bases, leaving 10 bases not matched to a gene. Germline V lookup: CDR1 SGHAT, CDR2 FQDESV (reference sequence). CDR3 coding DNA: TGTGCCAGCAGCTTATTCTCGGCAGGGGGCGTCGAAGCTTTCTTT. Amino acid sequence: CASSLFSAGGVEAFF. Combining the CDR3 with reference TRBV11-1 and TRBJ1-1 gives the whole variable domain EAEVAQSPRYKITEKSQAVAFWCDPISGHATLYWYRQILGQGPELLVQFQDESVVDDSQLPKDRFSAERLKGVDSTLKIQPAELGDSAMYLCASSLFSAGGVEAFFGQGTRLTVV.

The CDR3 reads CASSETRDKSYRAFF. The CDR3 nucleotides read TGTGCCAGCAGTGAAACCAGGGATAAGAGTTATCGGGCTTTCTTT. The rearrangement uses TRBV6-1 and TRBJ1-1, with a weak D call TRBD1 (5 bases). CDR3 length equals 15 residues. V was shortened by 2 bases and J by 11 bases, with 21 bases between the two germline ends. Germline V gene lookup returns CDR1 MNHNS and CDR2 SASEGT.

The V gene is TRBV4-1, the J gene TRBJ2-3; the D gene is possibly TRBD2 (6 bases). This CDR3 spans 19 amino acids. Trimming removed 1 base at V and 2 bases at J, with 22 bases between. Germline CDR1 reads MGHRA; CDR2 reads YSYEKL. CDR3 region: CASSQAPRWGVRVTDTQYF. DNA of the CDR3: TGCGCCAGCAGCCAAGCCCCCAGGTGGGGGGTGCGGGTCACAGATACGCAGTATTTT.

This sequence joins TRBV18 and TRBJ1-6; D may be TRBD1 (5 bases). Germline lookup yields CDR1 KGHSH and CDR2 LQKENI. V was trimmed by 3 bases and J by 8 bases, leaving 11 bases between them. The CDR3 runs 14 residues. This chain's CDR3 is CASSPGGGDSPLHF. The CDR3 region has the DNA TGTGCCAGCTCACCCGGCGGGGGTGATTCACCCCTCCACTTT.

The chain combines TRBV2 with TRBJ2-2; 11 bases line up with TRBD2. With 6 bases clipped from V and 6 bases from J, the junction kept 9 bases outside the gene matches. The CDR3 runs to 16 residues. CDR1 is SNHLY, CDR2 FYNNEI, per germline. The CDR3, as DNA: TGTGCCAGCAGCGAGCGACTAGCGGGGACCGCCGGGGAGCTGTTTTTT. This encodes CASSERLAGTAGELFF.

This sequence joins TRBV2 and TRBJ2-3; 9 bases match TRBD2. V dropped 5 bases and J dropped 1; count of bases not matched to a gene: 1. In germline, CDR1 is SNHLY, CDR2 FYNNEI. The CDR3 runs 14 residues. CDR3 protein: CASSRTSGTDTQYF. DNA of the CDR3: TGTGCCAGCAGTAGGACTAGCGGCACAGATACGCAGTATTTT.

The V and J genes are TRBV5-1 and TRBJ2-1, with 13 bases aligning to TRBD2. The CDR3 has 15 amino acids. Germline CDR1 reads SGHRS; CDR2 reads YFSETQ. Trimming at V came to 4 bases and at J to 5 bases, leaving 3 bases not matched to a gene. The chain's CDR3 is CASSPGLAGDNEQFF. Here the CDR3 DNA reads TGCGCCAGCAGCCCAGGACTAGCGGGGGACAATGAGCAGTTCTTC.

The V call is TRBV5-1, the J call TRBJ2-5; 7 bases line up with TRBD2. V was pared by 4 bases and J by 5 bases, with 14 bases of the junction left unmatched. The CDR3 loop spans 16 amino acids. Germline-derived CDR1 and CDR2 are SGHRS and YFSETQ. CDR3 nucleotides: TGCGCCAGCAGCCCTGCCCTGGCGGGAGCCTTGGAGACCCAGTACTTC. Its translation is CASSPALAGALETQYF.

A few counts support this clone. The chain is built from TRBV27 and TRBJ1-6; the D is unclear. V was pared by 2 bases and J by 0 bases, with 8 bases between. The CDR3 runs to 16 residues. The germline V gene has CDR1 MNHEY and CDR2 SMNVEV (reference sequence). CDR3 residues: CASSLKGFSYNSPLHF. DNA of the CDR3: TGTGCCAGCAGTTTAAAGGGTTTCTCCTATAATTCACCCCTCCACTTT.

This clone is judged large. The germline gene is not matched at one end of the junction; a read error may be the cause. The rearrangement joins TRBV7-7 to TRBJ2-5, with 7 bases identical to TRBD1. CDR3 length equals 15 residues. Looked up from germline, CDR1 is SSHAT and CDR2 is FNYEAQ (reference sequence). The CDR3 DNA reads as TGTGCTAGCAGCTTTGGCAGGGGGTCGGGCGAGACCCAGTACTTC. This encodes CASSFGRGSGETQYF.

The chain carries TRBV11-3 and TRBJ2-5; D is uncertain. Germline V gene sequence: CDR1 SGHNT, CDR2 YENEEA. The CDR3 runs 12 residues. Between the trimmed V and J ends, which lost 3 bases and 5 bases, there was a span of 7 bases. The CDR3 protein is CASSFGGETQYF. The CDR3 coding sequence is TGTGCCAGCAGCTTCGGTGGGGAGACCCAGTACTTC.

The J gene is TRBJ2-7, the V gene TRBV1; no DNA check was done on the table's D call, TRBD2. TRBV1 is marked as a pseudogene. This CDR3 has 17 amino acids. The CDR3 DNA is TGCACCAGCAGCGACACCGAAGAAGGAGGATCCCTTTACGAGCAGTACTTC. It yields the protein CTSSDTEEGGSLYEQYF.

This sequence joins TRBV7-8 and TRBJ1-5, with a weak D call TRBD1 (5 bases). Germline V lookup: CDR1 SGHVS, CDR2 FQNEAQ. With 2 bases removed from V and 9 bases from J, the gap between germline ends came to 17 bases. The CDR3 runs 15 residues. As DNA, the CDR3 is TGTGCCAGCAGCTTACGGGCCGGAGGAGGGGTGCCCCAGCATTTT. It yields the protein CASSLRAGGGVPQHF. The full variable domain, completed using reference TRBV7-8 and TRBJ1-5, is GAGVSQSPRYKVAKRGQDVALRCDPISGHVSLFWYQQALGQGPEFLTYFQNEAQLDKSGLPSDRFFAERPEGSVSTLKIQRTQQEDSAVYLCASSLRAGGGVPQHFGDGTRLSIL.

The V gene is TRBV30, the J gene TRBJ1-2; D unresolved. This CDR3 is built from 12 residues. The ends were cut back, 0 bases at V and 5 bases at J, with 7 bases in the middle. The germline CDR1 and CDR2 sequences are GTSNPN and SVGIG (reference sequence). CDR3 sequence: CAWSVAAYGYTF. As DNA, the CDR3 is TGTGCCTGGAGTGTAGCGGCGTATGGCTACACCTTC.